A single sample gave rise to the 28 T cell receptor beta chains below, sequenced in a study of blood T cell repertoires in COVID-19. TCRdb keeps only in-frame clones here, not all; method: immunoSEQ multiplex PCR. Among some 180,000 clones, around 90% were seen once, and the ten largest hold 2.5% to 3%. Sequenced sample: peripheral blood. The receptor source for this set is an elderly woman with COVID-19, enrolled during active disease.

The rearrangement links TRBV5-4 to TRBJ1-1; D call uncertain. Trimming took off 3 bases at V and 0 bases at J, with 12 bases between the two ends. Germline values: CDR1 SGHNT, CDR2 YYREEE (reference sequence). This CDR3 is 15 amino acids long. The CDR3 is CASSSPESMNTEAFF. For the CDR3, the DNA is TGTGCCAGCAGCTCGCCAGAAAGTATGAACACTGAAGCTTTCTTT.

The chain recombines TRBV28 with TRBJ2-7; possible D gene TRBD2, 6 bases. There are 14 residues in the CDR3. Germline V gene data show CDR1 as MDHEN and CDR2 as SYDVKM. Trimming removed 3 bases from V and 4 bases from J, with 13 bases in between. CDR3 coding DNA: TGTGCCAGCAGTTTCGCGGGATCATCATACGAGCAGTACTTC. Translated, it gives CASSFAGSSYEQYF.

The chain employs TRBV4-2 and TRBJ2-1; TRBD2 aligns across 7 bases. This CDR3 has 16 residues. The germline V gene encodes CDR1 LGHNA and CDR2 YNFKEQ. The V gene end was trimmed by 4 bases and the J gene end by 4 bases; junction bases not matched to a gene: 10. The CDR3 sequence is CASSPPGLAVYNEQFF. The DNA for the CDR3 is TGTGCCAGCAGCCCGCCCGGGCTAGCGGTTTACAATGAGCAGTTCTTC.

The chain uses TRBV5-6 and TRBJ2-7; a possible D gene is TRBD1 (5 bases). Trimming pared 4 bases from V and 5 bases from J, leaving 19 bases between. The CDR3 is 15 amino acids. The germline V gene encodes CDR1 SGHDT and CDR2 YYEEEE. This chain's CDR3 is CASSRGHSKGNEQYF. The CDR3 nucleotides read TGTGCCAGCAGCAGAGGACACTCCAAAGGTAACGAGCAGTACTTC.

The J gene is TRBJ2-3, the V gene TRBV7-9, with D possibly matching TRBD1 (6 bases). Germline lookup yields CDR1 SEHNR and CDR2 FQNEAQ (reference sequence). The CDR3 runs to 14 residues. V was pared by 3 bases and J by 5 bases, with 12 bases between. CDR3 in amino acids: CASSFEAGVDTQYF. CDR3 in DNA: TGTGCCAGCAGCTTCGAGGCAGGGGTAGATACGCAGTATTTT.

This chain connects TRBV14 to TRBJ2-2, with 9 bases identical to TRBD1. This CDR3 is built from 14 residues. Germline V lookup: CDR1 SGHDN, CDR2 FVKESK. V shed 5 bases and J 7 bases; nucleotides not matched to a gene: 5. The DNA of the CDR3 is TGTGCCAGCAGCGACAGGGGGACCGACGGGGAGCTGTTTTTT. It encodes CASSDRGTDGELFF.

This clone was recorded once. This sequence joins TRBV12-3 or TRBV12-4 and TRBJ1-6; no definite D call. The CDR3 is 12 amino acids. V shed 3 bases and J shed 10 bases, with 7 bases lying between them. CDR3 sequence: CASSLPVSPLHF. The CDR3 DNA follows: TGTGCCAGCAGTTTGCCAGTCTCACCCCTCCACTTT.

V is TRBV6-2 or TRBV6-3 and J is TRBJ1-5; possibly TRBD1 for D (5 bases). V was shortened by 5 bases and J by 4 bases, with 6 bases between the two germline ends. Germline-derived CDR1 and CDR2 are MNHEY and SVGEGT. This CDR3 is 12 amino acids long. The CDR3 protein is CASSNRNQPQHF. In DNA, the CDR3 is TGTGCCAGCAGTAACAGGAATCAGCCCCAGCATTTT.

The chain has TRBV29-1 and TRBJ2-7; D gene ambiguous. CDR1 and CDR2 from the germline V gene are SQVTM and ANQGSEA. CDR3 size: 11 residues. Between the trimmed V and J ends, which lost 3 bases and 9 bases, there was a span of 12 bases. The CDR3 here is CSVDSSGGQYF. The DNA for the CDR3 is TGCAGCGTTGATTCGAGTGGTGGGCAGTACTTC.

The chain links TRBV29-1 to TRBJ1-2, with D unclear. The germline V and J ends were trimmed by 7 bases and 5 bases, with 17 bases remaining between them. Germline CDR1 reads SQVTM; CDR2 reads ANQGSEA. The CDR3 spans 13 residues. The DNA of the CDR3 is TGCAGCGCGGGCACTACCTCCCCATATGGCTACACCTTC. Its translation: CSAGTTSPYGYTF.

The V gene is TRBV28, the J gene TRBJ1-1; D gene uncertain. Trimming took off 4 bases at V and 5 bases at J, with 17 bases between the two ends. The CDR3 consists of 15 residues. CDR1 is MDHEN, CDR2 SYDVKM, per germline. The CDR3 DNA sequence: TGTGCCAGCAGTTCAGATTTCCCGGAGGGTACTGAAGCTTTCTTT. Its translation: CASSSDFPEGTEAFF.

The J gene is TRBJ2-1, the V gene TRBV27, with 13 positions matching TRBD2. CDR3 length: 16 residues. The V segment lost 4 bases and the J segment 7 bases; nucleotides outside the gene matches: 7. The V gene's germline CDR1 is MNHEY and CDR2 SMNVEV (reference sequence). CDR3 sequence reads: CASSSPTSGRSNEQFF. DNA for the CDR3: TGTGCCAGCAGTTCCCCGACTAGCGGGAGGTCTAATGAGCAGTTCTTC.

This clone was picked up a small number of times. This sequence joins TRBV7-2 and TRBJ2-3; the D gene is possibly TRBD2 (6 bases). Germline V lookup: CDR1 SGHTA, CDR2 FQGNSA. CDR3 length: 16 amino acids. Trimming cost V 5 bases and J 0 bases, with 15 bases left between them. CDR3 nucleotide sequence: TGTGCCAGCAGCCGGAGGGGCGGAGCTAGCACAGATACGCAGTATTTT. This gives the protein CASSRRGGASTDTQYF.

This clone is a singleton in its sample. The V gene is TRBV28, the J gene TRBJ1-2; 8 bases align to TRBD1. Trimming took 6 bases from V and 3 from J; bases not matched to a gene: 6. The CDR3 sequence is 14 residues long. Per the germline V gene, CDR1 is MDHEN and CDR2 is SYDVKM. The CDR3 here is CASRVMGQDYGYTF. CDR3 nucleotide sequence: TGTGCCAGCAGGGTCATGGGACAGGACTATGGCTACACCTTC.

The chain is built from TRBV10-3 and TRBJ2-7; 7 bases agree with TRBD1. The ends lost 9 bases at V and 0 bases at J; junction bases unmatched: 11. The germline V gene has CDR1 ENHRY and CDR2 SYGVKD. The CDR3 loop spans 15 amino acids. For the CDR3, the DNA is TGTGCCATACAGGATGCAGGGGGTAGCTCCTACGAGCAGTACTTC. Amino acids: CAIQDAGGSSYEQYF.

The chain has TRBV25-1 and TRBJ2-1; TRBD2 agrees at 8 bases. CDR1 MGHDK and CDR2 SYGVNS come from the germline V gene. The CDR3 covers 15 residues. V shed 6 bases, J shed 7 bases, and the junction held 11 bases outside the gene matches. This CDR3 reads CASSPYLAGGNEQFF. CDR3 bases: TGTGCCAGCAGCCCGTACCTAGCGGGTGGAAATGAGCAGTTCTTC. Looking up the rest from reference TRBV25-1 and TRBJ2-1 gives the full variable domain: EADIYQTPRYLVIGTGKKITLECSQTMGHDKMYWYQQDPGMELHLIHYSYGVNSTEKGDLSSESTVSRIRTEHFPLTLESARPSHTSQYLCASSPYLAGGNEQFFGPGTRLTVL.

The chain joins TRBV11-1 to TRBJ2-5; 10 bases are shared with TRBD2. V trimming: 8 bases; J trimming: 7 bases; junction bases outside the gene matches: 10. The CDR3 totals 14 residues. In germline, CDR1 is SGHAT, CDR2 FQDESV (reference sequence). In DNA, the CDR3 is TGTGCCAGCTCGGCAGCGGGAGGGCCAGGGACCCAGTACTTC. This codes for CASSAAGGPGTQYF.

The chain links TRBV7-2 to TRBJ1-5; perhaps TRBD1 as D (5 bases). Germline V gene sequence: CDR1 SGHTA, CDR2 FQGNSA. With 3 bases removed from V and 5 bases from J, the gap between germline ends came to 8 bases. The CDR3 extends over 13 amino acids. CDR3 in amino acids: CASSFTRDQPQHF. Written as DNA, the CDR3 is TGTGCCAGCAGCTTTACCAGGGATCAGCCCCAGCATTTT.

This sequence joins TRBV5-4 and TRBJ2-5, with TRBD1 matching over 7 bases. There are 15 residues in the CDR3. Looked up from germline, CDR1 is SGHNT and CDR2 is YYREEE (reference sequence). V dropped 6 bases and J dropped 1; count of bases not matched to a gene: 9. CDR3 amino acids: CASTNPRQGQETQYF. Written as DNA, the CDR3 is TGTGCCAGCACAAACCCCAGACAGGGCCAAGAGACCCAGTACTTC.

The chain has TRBV7-2 and TRBJ1-1; possibly TRBD1 for D (6 bases). The CDR3 contains 14 residues. Germline V gene lookup returns CDR1 SGHTA and CDR2 FQGNSA. The germline V and J ends were trimmed by 4 bases and 0 bases, with 9 bases remaining between them. DNA of the CDR3: TGTGCCAGCAGCTCCGGACAGCTGAACACTGAAGCTTTCTTT. It translates to CASSSGQLNTEAFF.

The chain uses TRBV28 and TRBJ1-2; D is uncertain. The length of the CDR3 is 14 residues. In germline, CDR1 is MDHEN, CDR2 SYDVKM. V was cut by 2 bases and J by 2 bases, with 9 bases left in between. The CDR3 protein is CASSLIPVNYGYTF. The CDR3 nucleotides read TGTGCCAGCAGTTTAATCCCAGTGAACTATGGCTACACCTTC.

V usage is TRBV6-2 or TRBV6-3 and J usage is TRBJ2-7; 7 bases are shared with TRBD1. The CDR3 is made up of 15 amino acids. Germline CDR1 is MNHEY and CDR2 is SVGEGT. V trimming: 6 bases; J trimming: 3 bases; junction bases outside the gene matches: 11. The CDR3 region is CASSTNRGDFYEQYF. The CDR3 DNA reads as TGTGCCAGCAGCACTAACAGGGGCGACTTCTACGAGCAGTACTTC.

There are a few counts of this clone. This same CDR3 is encoded by further DNA sequences in the sample. This chain connects TRBV5-1 to TRBJ1-2; TRBD1 matches 11 bases. J gave up 5 bases and V 4 bases, and 4 bases lay outside the gene matches. The CDR3 length is 14 residues. CDR1 and CDR2 from the germline V gene are SGHRS and YFSETQ. In DNA form, the CDR3 reads TGCGCCAGCAGCCTGGGACAGGGGGATTATGGCTACACCTTC. Residues: CASSLGQGDYGYTF.

The chain couples TRBV19 to TRBJ1-2; 7 nucleotides match TRBD1. J lost 6 bases, V lost 5 bases, and 3 bases had no gene match. This CDR3 is built from 12 residues. Germline CDR1 reads LNHDA; CDR2 reads SQIVND (reference sequence). The DNA of the CDR3 is TGTGCCAGTAGTCCGGGGACAGATGGCTACACCTTC. Its protein product is CASSPGTDGYTF.

The chain is built from TRBV28 and TRBJ1-5, with D possibly being TRBD1 (6 bases). CDR3 length: 14 amino acids. The V end lost 5 bases, the J end lost 4 bases, and 12 bases lay between the germline ends. Germline values: CDR1 MDHEN, CDR2 SYDVKM. CDR3 nucleotides: TGTGCCAGCAGTCAGACAGGAGCTAATCAGCCCCAGCATTTT. This translates into CASSQTGANQPQHF.

Regarding this clone: Because the CDR3's place on the DNA is in doubt, the DNA is left out and the CDR3 is given as listed by TCRdb. This chain joins TRBV6-5 and TRBJ2-7; TRBD2, the table's D call, was not compared with the DNA. The CDR3 spans 13 amino acids, including both terminal residues. The germline CDR1 and CDR2 sequences are MNHEY and SVGAGI. CDR3 protein: CASSTSTTQVQYF.

J is TRBJ1-6 and V is TRBV2; 7 nucleotides line up with TRBD1. The length of the CDR3 is 14 residues. Germline V gives CDR1 SNHLY, CDR2 FYNNEI. The V gene end was trimmed by 5 bases and the J gene end by 8 bases; junction bases not matched to a gene: 6. The chain's CDR3 is CASSTGTVDSPLHF. The CDR3 nucleotides read TGTGCCAGCAGTACCGGGACAGTTGATTCACCCCTCCACTTT.

This sequence joins TRBV10-3 and TRBJ1-3; D might be TRBD1 (5 bases). The CDR3 has 15 amino acids. The V end was cut by 6 bases, the J end by 0 bases, with 12 bases between. Germline V gene lookup returns CDR1 ENHRY and CDR2 SYGVKD. The chain's CDR3 is CAISQTDSSGNTIYF. CDR3 nucleotides: TGTGCCATCAGCCAGACAGACAGCTCTGGAAACACCATATATTTT.